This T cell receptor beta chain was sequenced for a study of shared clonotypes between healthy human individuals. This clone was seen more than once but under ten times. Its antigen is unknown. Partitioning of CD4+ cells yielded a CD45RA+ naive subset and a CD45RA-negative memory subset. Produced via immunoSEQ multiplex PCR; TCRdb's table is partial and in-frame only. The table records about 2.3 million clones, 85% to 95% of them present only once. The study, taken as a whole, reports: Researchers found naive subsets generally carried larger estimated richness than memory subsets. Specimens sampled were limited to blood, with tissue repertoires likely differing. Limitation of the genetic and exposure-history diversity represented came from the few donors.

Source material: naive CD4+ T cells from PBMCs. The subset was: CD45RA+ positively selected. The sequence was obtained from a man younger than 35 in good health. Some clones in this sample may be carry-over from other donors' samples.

CDR3 region: CASSSPGTANYGYTF. CDR3 DNA: TGTGCCAGCAGTTCCCCCGGGACAGCTAACTATGGCTACACCTTC. The V call is TRBV28, the J call TRBJ1-2, with 7 bases identical to TRBD1. The CDR3 has 15 amino acids. CDR1 is MDHEN and CDR2 is SYDVKM in the germline V gene. J lost 0 bases, V lost 4 bases, and 5 bases had no gene match.